Sequencing of this TCR beta chain was carried out in a study of blood T cell repertoires in COVID-19. Profiling relied on immunoSEQ multiplex PCR, and the TCRdb table lists in-frame clones only, not all of them. This repertoire shows about 170,000 clones, around 81% found once; its top ten account for roughly 11%. The germline CDR1 and CDR2 sequences are SGHVS and FQNEAQ. The ends lost 1 base at V and 2 bases at J; junction bases unmatched: 3. The length of the CDR3 is 16 residues. Sample: peripheral blood. This rearrangement joins TRBV7-8 to TRBJ2-3; 10 nucleotides match TRBD2. This TCR was sampled from a man aged 65 to 79 with active or convalescent COVID-19. CDR3 amino acids: CASSLETSGYTDTQYF. The CDR3 bases are TGTGCCAGCAGCTTAGAGACTAGCGGGTACACAGATACGCAGTATTTT.